This paragraph covers one T cell receptor beta chain sequence. There are a few counts of this clone. The antigen this receptor binds is unknown. No base quality information exists; no much larger clone differs at one position. This record belongs to a study of shared clonotypes between healthy human individuals (dated by TCRdb to between 2020 and 2021). With regard to the full study: Three men and a couple of women, aged 18 to 49 years, made up the cohort. For each donor, CD4 naive and CD4 memory were each given three plates, CD8 naive was given two plates, and CD8 memory was given one plate. The study deeply sequenced blood TCR repertoires of about 5 healthy adults to estimate repertoire size and the extent of clonotype sharing between individuals. To increase sequencing depth and limit assay-specific biases, TCR repertoire library preparation and sequencing were carried out by different laboratories using diverse techniques. Leukapheresis yielded between about 0.85 and 10 billion PBMCs per donor. Overall results and qualifications from the work: Compared with non-shared clonotypes, the clonotypes found in all four sorted-subset donors had higher generation probabilities. About 5% of naive CD4, 3.5% of naive CD8, approximately 2.2% of memory CD4, and 0.4% of memory CD8 clonotypes were shared across several donors. Larger estimated clonotype richness was generally found for naive subsets than for memory subsets. Even with the large sequencing depth, rarefaction of the sorted-subset datasets indicated that sequencing was incomplete. The small number of donors limited the genetic and exposure-history diversity represented. Based on pairwise subsampling, the degree of clonotype sharing among donors was expected to be affected by sequencing depth. Sampling was limited to blood, and TCR repertoires in tissue likely differ from TCR repertoires in blood.

Using the deep immunoSEQ assay, multiplex PCR amplified TCR CDR3 regions from genomic DNA. Genomic DNA extracted from each cell subset was distributed evenly over all wells of several immunoSEQ 96-well plates, and each plate served as one replicate. Each replicate PCR for sorted subsets received around 210 ng genomic DNA, equal to about 29,000 T cell genomes. Purified libraries were measured with a Qubit 3.0 fluorometer, size-checked on a Bioanalyzer 2100, and measured again with the KAPA Library Quantification kit. A separate single-read 150-cycle Illumina NextSeq 550 flow cell was used to sequence each immunoSEQ 96-well plate. In the paper's pipeline: The immunoSEQ output contained only junctional sequences without quality scores, so filtering could not match that applied to full-length reads. Sequences were annotated with PyIR, a Python wrapper for IgBLAST v1.9, using IMGT germline references to assign V/J genes and CDR3. Reads with weak V/J assignments (E-value above 1e-6), missing CDR3, stop codons, out-of-frame junctions, or ambiguous translated residues were removed. V3J clonotypes were defined as sequences sharing an identical inferred V gene, J gene, and CDR3 amino acid sequence. To compute the percentage overlap between repertoires, the number of shared unique clonotypes was divided by the size of the smaller repertoire. RTK rarefaction, the Chao1 estimator, and Recon v2.1 estimates of unobserved clonotypes were used to assess repertoire richness. Generation probabilities for all TCRbeta clonotypes obtained by the gDNA method from a handful of donors were computed using OLGA. TCRdb carries this immuneACCESS record with in-frame sequences only. Its versions omit some clonotypes, under half of them owing to an unresolved V gene in the studies checked, with the rest unexplained. That table gives V, J and clone size, and the DNA gave D and trimming. The sample contains some 660,000 clones, around three quarters of them found a single time. The ten most abundant clones make up around 2% of the sample.

The junction shows trimming of 3 bases on V and 2 bases on J, plus 14 bases between the germline ends. The germline V gene (reference sequence) yields LNHDA for CDR1 and SQIVND for CDR2. The CDR3 goes from the cysteine to the phenylalanine over 15 residues. CDR3 DNA is the only sequence kept; it has 45 bases, read in frame from the first base. The donors were healthy, HIV-negative adults who had no recently reported acute infections or vaccinations. Every donor was a Caucasian adult residing in Nashville, Tennessee, USA. Magnetic negative selection was used to enrich CD4+ T cells, after which naive cells were positively selected on CD45RA and the negative fraction became the memory subset. Blood was obtained by leukapheresis, after which PBMCs were separated by Ficoll-Histopaque density gradient centrifugation and cryopreserved in liquid nitrogen vapor phase. Analytical flow cytometry was used to check the purity and quantity of each magnetically sorted T cell population. Genomic DNA was isolated from every sorted fraction and measured by UV absorbance on a Nanodrop 2000c.

The TCR comes from a woman aged 25-40 years in good health. The rearranged segments are TRBV19 and TRBJ2-7; the D gene is perhaps TRBD1, from 5 matching bases. The sample consisted of memory CD4+ T cells sorted from blood. Interpreted using the paper, the cell subset or site label stands for: CD45RA-negative fraction. The CDR3 protein: CASSIARGQTYEQYF. The nucleotides read TGTGCCAGTAGTATCGCAAGGGGCCAGACCTACGAGCAGTACTTC.